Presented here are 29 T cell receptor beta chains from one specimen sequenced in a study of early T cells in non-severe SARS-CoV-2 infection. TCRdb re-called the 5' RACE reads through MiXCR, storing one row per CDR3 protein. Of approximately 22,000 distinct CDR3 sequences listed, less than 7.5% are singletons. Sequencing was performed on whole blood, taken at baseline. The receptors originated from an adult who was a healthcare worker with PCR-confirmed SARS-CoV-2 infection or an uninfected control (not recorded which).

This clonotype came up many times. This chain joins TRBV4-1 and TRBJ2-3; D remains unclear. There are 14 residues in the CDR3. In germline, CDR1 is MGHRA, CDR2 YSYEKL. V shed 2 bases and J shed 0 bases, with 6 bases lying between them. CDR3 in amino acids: CASSQIGSTDTQYF. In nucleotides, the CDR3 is TGCGCCAGCAGCCAAATCGGTAGCACAGATACGCAGTATTTT.

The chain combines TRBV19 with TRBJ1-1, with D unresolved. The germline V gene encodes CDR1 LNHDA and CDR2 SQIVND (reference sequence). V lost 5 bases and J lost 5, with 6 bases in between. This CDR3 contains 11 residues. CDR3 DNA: TGTGCCAGTAGTCATCTGACTGAAGCTTTCTTT. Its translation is CASSHLTEAFF.

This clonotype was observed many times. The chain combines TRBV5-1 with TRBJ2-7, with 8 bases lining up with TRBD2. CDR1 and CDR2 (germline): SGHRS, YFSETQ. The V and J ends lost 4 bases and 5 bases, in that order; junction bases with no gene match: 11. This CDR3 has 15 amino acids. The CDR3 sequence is CASSPSSGWNDEQYF. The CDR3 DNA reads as TGCGCCAGCAGCCCGTCTAGCGGGTGGAACGACGAGCAGTACTTC.

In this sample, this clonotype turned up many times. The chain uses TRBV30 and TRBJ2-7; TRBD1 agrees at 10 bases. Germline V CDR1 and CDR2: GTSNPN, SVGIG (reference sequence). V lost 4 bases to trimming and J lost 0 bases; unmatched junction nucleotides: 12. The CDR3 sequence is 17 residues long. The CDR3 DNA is TGTGCCTGGACCGGATTTGAGACAGGGGGCTACTCCTACGAGCAGTACTTC. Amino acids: CAWTGFETGGYSYEQYF.

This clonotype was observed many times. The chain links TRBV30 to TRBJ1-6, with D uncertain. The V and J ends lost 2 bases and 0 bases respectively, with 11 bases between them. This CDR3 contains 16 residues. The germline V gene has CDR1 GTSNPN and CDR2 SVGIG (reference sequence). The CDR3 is CAWSQDVSSYNSPLHF. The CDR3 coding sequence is TGTGCCTGGAGTCAGGACGTGAGCTCCTATAATTCACCCCTCCACTTT.

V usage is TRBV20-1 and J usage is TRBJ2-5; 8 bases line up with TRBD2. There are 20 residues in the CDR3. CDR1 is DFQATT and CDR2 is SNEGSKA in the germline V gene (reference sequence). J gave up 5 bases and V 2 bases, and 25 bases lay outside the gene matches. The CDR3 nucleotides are TGCAGTGCTAGACAGACCCCATCGTTTTACAGCGGGGGATTCGGGGAGACCCAGTACTTC. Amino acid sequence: CSARQTPSFYSGGFGETQYF.

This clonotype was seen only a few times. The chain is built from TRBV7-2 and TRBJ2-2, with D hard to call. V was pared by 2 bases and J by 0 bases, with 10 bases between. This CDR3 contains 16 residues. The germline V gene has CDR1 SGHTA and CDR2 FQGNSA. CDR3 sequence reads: CASSLQTPPNTGELFF. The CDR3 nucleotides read TGTGCCAGCAGCTTACAGACTCCCCCGAACACCGGGGAGCTGTTTTTT.

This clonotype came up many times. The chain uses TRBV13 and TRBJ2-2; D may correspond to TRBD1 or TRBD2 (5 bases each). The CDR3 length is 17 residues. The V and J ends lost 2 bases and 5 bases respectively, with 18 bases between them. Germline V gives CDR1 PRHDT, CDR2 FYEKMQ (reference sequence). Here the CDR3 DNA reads TGTGCCAGCAGCTTATCGGGCGACGTGGGGGAGACCGGGGAGCTGTTTTTT. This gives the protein CASSLSGDVGETGELFF.

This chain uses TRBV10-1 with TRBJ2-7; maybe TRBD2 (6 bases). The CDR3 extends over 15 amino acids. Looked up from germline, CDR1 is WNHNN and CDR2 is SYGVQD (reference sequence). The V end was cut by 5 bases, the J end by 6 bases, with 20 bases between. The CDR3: CASSLTPRGKGEQYF. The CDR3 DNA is TGCGCCAGCAGTCTTACCCCCCGGGGGAAGGGCGAGCAGTACTTC.

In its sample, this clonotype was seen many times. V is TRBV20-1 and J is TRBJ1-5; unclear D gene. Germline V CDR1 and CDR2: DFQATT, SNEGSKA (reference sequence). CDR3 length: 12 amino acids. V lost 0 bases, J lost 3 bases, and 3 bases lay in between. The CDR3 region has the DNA TGCAGTGCTAGAGAGAACAATCAGCCCCAGCATTTT. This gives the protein CSARENNQPQHF.

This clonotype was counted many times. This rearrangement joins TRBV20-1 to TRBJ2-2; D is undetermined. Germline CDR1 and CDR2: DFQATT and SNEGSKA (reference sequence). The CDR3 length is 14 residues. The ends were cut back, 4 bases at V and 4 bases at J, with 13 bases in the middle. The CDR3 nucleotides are TGCAGTGCTATTCTCAGACAAACCACCGGGGAGCTGTTTTTT. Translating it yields CSAILRQTTGELFF.

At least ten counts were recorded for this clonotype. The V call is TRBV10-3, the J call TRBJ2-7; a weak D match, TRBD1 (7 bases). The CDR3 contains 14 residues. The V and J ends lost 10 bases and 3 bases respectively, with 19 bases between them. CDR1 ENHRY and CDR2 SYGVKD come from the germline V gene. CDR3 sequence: CATRGDSGIYEQYF. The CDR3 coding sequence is TGTGCCACGCGCGGGGACAGTGGGATCTACGAGCAGTACTTC.

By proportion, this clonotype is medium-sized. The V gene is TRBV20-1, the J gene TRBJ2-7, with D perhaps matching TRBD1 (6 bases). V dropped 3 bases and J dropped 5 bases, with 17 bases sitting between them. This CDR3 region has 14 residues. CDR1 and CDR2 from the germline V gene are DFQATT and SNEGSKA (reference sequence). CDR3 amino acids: CSASRGTAQDEQYF. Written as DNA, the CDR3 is TGCAGTGCTAGTAGGGGGACGGCCCAGGACGAGCAGTACTTC.

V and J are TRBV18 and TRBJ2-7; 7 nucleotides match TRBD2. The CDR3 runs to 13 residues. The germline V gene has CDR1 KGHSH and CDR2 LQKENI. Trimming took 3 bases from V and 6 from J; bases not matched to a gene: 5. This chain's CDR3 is CASSPGPGGEQYF. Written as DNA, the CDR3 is TGTGCCAGCTCACCCGGACCGGGAGGCGAGCAGTACTTC.

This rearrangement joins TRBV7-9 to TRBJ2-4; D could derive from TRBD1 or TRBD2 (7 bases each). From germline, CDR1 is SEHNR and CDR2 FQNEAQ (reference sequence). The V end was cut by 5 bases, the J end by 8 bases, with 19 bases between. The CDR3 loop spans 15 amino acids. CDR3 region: CASSTPTGRVDIQYF. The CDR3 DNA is TGTGCCAGCAGCACCCCGACAGGGAGGGTGGACATTCAGTACTTC.

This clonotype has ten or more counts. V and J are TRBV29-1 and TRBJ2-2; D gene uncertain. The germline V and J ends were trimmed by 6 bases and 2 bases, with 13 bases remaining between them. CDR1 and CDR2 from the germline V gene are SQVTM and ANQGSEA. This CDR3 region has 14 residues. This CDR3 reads CSVDGRPNTGELFF. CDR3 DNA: TGCAGCGTCGACGGCAGACCCAACACCGGGGAGCTGTTTTTT.

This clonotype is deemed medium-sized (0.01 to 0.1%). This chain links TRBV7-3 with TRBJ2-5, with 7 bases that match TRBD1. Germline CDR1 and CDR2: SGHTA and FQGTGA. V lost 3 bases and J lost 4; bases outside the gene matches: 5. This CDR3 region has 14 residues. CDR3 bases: TGTGCCAGCAGCTTGACAGGGAGTCGAGAGACCCAGTACTTC. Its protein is CASSLTGSRETQYF.

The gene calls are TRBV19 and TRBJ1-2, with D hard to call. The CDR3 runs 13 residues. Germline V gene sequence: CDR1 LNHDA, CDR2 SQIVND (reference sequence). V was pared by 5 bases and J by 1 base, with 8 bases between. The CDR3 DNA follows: TGTGCCAGTAGTCTCGGGAATAACTATGGCTACACCTTC. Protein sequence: CASSLGNNYGYTF.

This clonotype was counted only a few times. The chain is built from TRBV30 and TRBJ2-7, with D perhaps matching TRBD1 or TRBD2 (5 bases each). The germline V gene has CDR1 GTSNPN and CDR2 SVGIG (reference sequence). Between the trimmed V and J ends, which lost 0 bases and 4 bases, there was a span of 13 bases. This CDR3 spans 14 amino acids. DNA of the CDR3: TGTGCCTGGAGTGTAGGGACGGAACTTTACGAGCAGTACTTC. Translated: CAWSVGTELYEQYF.

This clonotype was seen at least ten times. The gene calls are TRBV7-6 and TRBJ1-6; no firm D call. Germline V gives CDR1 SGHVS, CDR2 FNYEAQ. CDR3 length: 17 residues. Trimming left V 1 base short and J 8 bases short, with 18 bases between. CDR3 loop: CASSLVSAPILDSPLHF. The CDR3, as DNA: TGTGCCAGCAGCTTAGTTAGTGCGCCGATCTTGGATTCACCCCTCCACTTT.

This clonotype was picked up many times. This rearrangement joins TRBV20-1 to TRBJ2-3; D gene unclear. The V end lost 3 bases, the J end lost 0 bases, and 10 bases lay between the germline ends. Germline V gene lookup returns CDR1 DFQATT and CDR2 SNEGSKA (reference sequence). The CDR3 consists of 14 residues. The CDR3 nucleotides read TGCAGTGCTAGTTTTCCGACAAGCACAGATACGCAGTATTTT. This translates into CSASFPTSTDTQYF.

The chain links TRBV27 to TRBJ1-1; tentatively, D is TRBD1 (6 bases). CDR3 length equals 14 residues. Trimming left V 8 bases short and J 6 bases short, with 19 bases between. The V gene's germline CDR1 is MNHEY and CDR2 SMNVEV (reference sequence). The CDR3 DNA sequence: TGTGCCAGCGGGGGCCTGAATTATCGGGCTGAAGCTTTCTTT. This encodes CASGGLNYRAEAFF.

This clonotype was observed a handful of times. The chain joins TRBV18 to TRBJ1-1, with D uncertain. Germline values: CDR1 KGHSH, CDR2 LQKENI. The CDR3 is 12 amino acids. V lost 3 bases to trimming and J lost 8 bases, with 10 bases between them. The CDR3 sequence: CASSPGNREAFF. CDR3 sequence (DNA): TGTGCCAGCTCACCGGGCAATAGGGAAGCTTTCTTT. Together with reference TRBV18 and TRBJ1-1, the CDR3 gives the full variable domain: NAGVMQNPRHLVRRRGQEARLRCSPMKGHSHVYWYRQLPEEGLKFMVYLQKENIIDESGMPKERFSAEFPKEGPSILRIQQVVRGDSAAYFCASSPGNREAFFGQGTRLTVV.

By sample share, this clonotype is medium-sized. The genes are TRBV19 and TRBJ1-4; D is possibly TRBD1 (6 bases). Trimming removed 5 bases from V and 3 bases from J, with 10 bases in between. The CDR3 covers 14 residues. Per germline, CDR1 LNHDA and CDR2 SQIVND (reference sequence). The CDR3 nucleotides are TGTGCCAGTAGTCAGACAGGCCCTAATGAAAAACTGTTTTTT. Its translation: CASSQTGPNEKLFF. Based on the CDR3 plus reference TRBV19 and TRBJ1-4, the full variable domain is DGGITQSPKYLFRKEGQNVTLSCEQNLNHDAMYWYRQDPGQGLRLIYYSQIVNDFQKGDIAEGYSVSREKKESFPLTVTSAQKNPTAFYLCASSQTGPNEKLFFGSGTQLSVL.

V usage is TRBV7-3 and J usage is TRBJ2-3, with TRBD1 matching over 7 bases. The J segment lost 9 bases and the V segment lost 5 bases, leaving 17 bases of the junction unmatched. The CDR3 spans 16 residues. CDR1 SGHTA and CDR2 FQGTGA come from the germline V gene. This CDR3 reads CASSQTGTAYSGTQYF. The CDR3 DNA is TGTGCCAGCAGCCAAACCGGGACAGCCTATTCAGGGACGCAGTATTTT.

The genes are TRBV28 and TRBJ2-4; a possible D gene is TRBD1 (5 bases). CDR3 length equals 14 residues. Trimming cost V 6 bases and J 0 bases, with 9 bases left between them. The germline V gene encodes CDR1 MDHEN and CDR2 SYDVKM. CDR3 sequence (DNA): TGTGCCAGCAGCCCACAGGCAGCCAAAAACATTCAGTACTTC. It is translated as CASSPQAAKNIQYF. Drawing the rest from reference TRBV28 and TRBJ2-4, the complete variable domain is DVKVTQSSRYLVKRTGEKVFLECVQDMDHENMFWYRQDPGLGLRLIYFSYDVKMKEKGDIPEGYSVSREKKERFSLILESASTNQTSMYLCASSPQAAKNIQYFGAGTRLSVL.

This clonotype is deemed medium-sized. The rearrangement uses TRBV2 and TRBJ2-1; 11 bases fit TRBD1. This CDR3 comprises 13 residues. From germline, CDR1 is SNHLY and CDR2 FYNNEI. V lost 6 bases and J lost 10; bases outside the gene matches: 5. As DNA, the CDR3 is TGTGCCAGCAGAATGGGACAGGGGGGCGAGCAGTTCTTC. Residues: CASRMGQGGEQFF.

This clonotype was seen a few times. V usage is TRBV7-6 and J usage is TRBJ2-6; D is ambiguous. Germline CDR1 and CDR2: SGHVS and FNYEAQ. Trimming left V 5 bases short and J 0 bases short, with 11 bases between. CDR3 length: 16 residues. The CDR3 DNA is TGTGCCAGCAGCGCCAGTTCTGTCTCTGGGGCCAACGTCCTGACTTTC. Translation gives CASSASSVSGANVLTF.

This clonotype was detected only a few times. As DNA, the CDR3 is TGTGCCAGCAGCGTAGGCCCGCAGGAGCGGGGTAAATGGGGCGAGCAGTACTTC. Its translation is CASSVGPQERGKWGEQYF. V and J are TRBV9 and TRBJ2-7; 7 bases agree with TRBD2. The V segment lost 0 bases and the J segment 6 bases; nucleotides outside the gene matches: 18. CDR1 and CDR2 from the germline V gene are SGDLS and YYNGEE. The CDR3 length is 18 residues.